This is a list of T cell receptor beta chains from one sample in a study of blood T cell repertoires in COVID-19. The table came from immunoSEQ multiplex PCR; TCRdb's copy has only in-frame clones and leaves some out. The sample holds some 220,000 clones, around 80% seen once. Sequences were obtained from peripheral blood. The receptor set was obtained from a woman aged 55-75 years who had recovered from COVID-19. Both conserved end residues are part of each CDR3. D genes are given only for firm matches. Size tells how often a clone was seen (once, few, many) or the class of an expanded clone, and some rows leave it out.

v_gene: TRBV20-1
d_gene: TRBD2
abundance: NA
j_gene: TRBJ2-2
CDR3nt: TGCAGTGCTAGTGCGGGGGGGAACACCGGGGAGCTGTTTTTT
CDR3aa: CSASAGGNTGELFF

v_gene: TRBV2
d_gene: TRBD1
abundance: once
j_gene: TRBJ2-7
CDR3nt: TGTGCCAGCAGAGGACAGGTGAGCTCCTACGAGCAGTACTTC
CDR3aa: CASRGQVSSYEQYF

v_gene: TRBV5-5
d_gene: NA
abundance: NA
j_gene: TRBJ1-4
CDR3nt: TGTGCCAGCAGTCTCAGGGGACCGCCCGAGGAAAAACTGTTTTTT
CDR3aa: CASSLRGPPEEKLFF

v_gene: TRBV10-3
d_gene: NA
abundance: NA
j_gene: TRBJ2-3
CDR3nt: TGTGCCATCAGTCCCGATAGAAGCACAGATACGCAGTATTTT
CDR3aa: CAISPDRSTDTQYF

v_gene: TRBV5-1
d_gene: NA
abundance: NA
j_gene: TRBJ1-4
CDR3nt: TGCGCCAGCAGCTTGGATCCACAGGGCGCCTTCAAGGTTGAAAAACTGTTTTTT
CDR3aa: CASSLDPQGAFKVEKLFF

v_gene: TRBV2
d_gene: TRBD1
abundance: NA
j_gene: TRBJ1-5
CDR3nt: TGTGCCAGCAGTTTCACAGGGGGGGGGCAGCCCCAGCATTTT
CDR3aa: CASSFTGGGQPQHF

v_gene: TRBV6-5
d_gene: NA
abundance: NA
j_gene: TRBJ2-7
CDR3nt: TGTGCCAGCAGAGAGGGTCCGAGCTCCTACGAGCAGTACTTC
CDR3aa: CASREGPSSYEQYF

v_gene: TRBV18
d_gene: TRBD2
abundance: NA
j_gene: TRBJ2-7
CDR3nt: TGTGCCAGCTCCCTATGGGGCGGGGGGAGCGACGAGCAGTACTTC
CDR3aa: CASSLWGGGSDEQYF

v_gene: TRBV6-1
d_gene: NA
abundance: NA
j_gene: TRBJ1-1
CDR3nt: TGTGCCAGCAGTGAACGCTTTCGTTTCTGGGACTCCAGAAGGAACACTGAAGCTTTCTTT
CDR3aa: CASSERFRFWDSRRNTEAFF

v_gene: TRBV9
d_gene: TRBD1
abundance: NA
j_gene: TRBJ1-2
CDR3nt: TGTGCCAGCAGCGGGACAGGGGTTAACTATGGCTACACCTTC
CDR3aa: CASSGTGVNYGYTF

v_gene: TRBV5-1
d_gene: NA
abundance: NA
j_gene: TRBJ2-2
CDR3nt: TGCGCCAGCAGCCGGACAGGAGGGACCGGGGAGCTGTTTTTT
CDR3aa: CASSRTGGTGELFF

v_gene: TRBV20-1
d_gene: TRBD2
abundance: NA
j_gene: TRBJ2-1
CDR3nt: TGCAGTGCTAGTGCACTAGCGGGTCCCGGTGAGCAGTTCTTC
CDR3aa: CSASALAGPGEQFF

v_gene: TRBV5-5
d_gene: NA
abundance: once
j_gene: TRBJ2-7
CDR3nt: TGTGCCAGCAGCTTGAGAGAGACCTACGAGCAGTACTTC
CDR3aa: CASSLRETYEQYF

v_gene: TRBV2
d_gene: NA
abundance: few
j_gene: TRBJ2-7
CDR3nt: TGTGCCAGCAGATACGGGACTCGGAGCTCCTACGAGCAGTACTTC
CDR3aa: CASRYGTRSSYEQYF

v_gene: TRBV18
d_gene: TRBD1
abundance: NA
j_gene: TRBJ2-7
CDR3nt: TGTGCCAGCTCACGTACGACAGGGGAAAGGTACGAGCAGTACTTC
CDR3aa: CASSRTTGERYEQYF

v_gene: TRBV4-1
d_gene: TRBD2
abundance: once
j_gene: TRBJ2-5
CDR3nt: TGCGCCAGCAGCCAAAAGGCAGCGGGGGGGCCGGAGACCCAGTACTTC
CDR3aa: CASSQKAAGGPETQYF

v_gene: TRBV4-1
d_gene: NA
abundance: once
j_gene: TRBJ2-7
CDR3nt: TGCGCCAGCAGCCAACTGACAGGACGCGAGCAGTACTTC
CDR3aa: CASSQLTGREQYF

v_gene: TRBV6-1
d_gene: NA
abundance: NA
j_gene: TRBJ1-2
CDR3nt: TGTGCCAGCAGTGAAGGCCTTCAGGGGACCTATGGCTACACCTTC
CDR3aa: CASSEGLQGTYGYTF

v_gene: TRBV27
d_gene: NA
abundance: NA
j_gene: TRBJ1-5
CDR3nt: TGTGCCAGCAGTTCAGACGGGGGGCCTTATAGCAATCAGCCCCAGCATTTT
CDR3aa: CASSSDGGPYSNQPQHF

v_gene: TRBV3-1/TRBV3-2
d_gene: TRBD1
abundance: NA
j_gene: TRBJ1-2
CDR3nt: TGTGCCAGCAGCCAAGATGTGGGACAGAACTATGGCTACACCTTC
CDR3aa: CASSQDVGQNYGYTF

v_gene: TRBV18
d_gene: NA
abundance: NA
j_gene: TRBJ1-4
CDR3nt: TGTGCCAGCTCACCACGCCCGGGACAATCGTCGGAAAAACTGTTTTTT
CDR3aa: CASSPRPGQSSEKLFF

v_gene: TRBV6-6
d_gene: NA
abundance: NA
j_gene: TRBJ1-5
CDR3nt: TGTGCCAGCAGTTACTCAGCGGAGAATCAGCCCCAGCATTTT
CDR3aa: CASSYSAENQPQHF

v_gene: TRBV6-5
d_gene: TRBD2
abundance: NA
j_gene: TRBJ2-5
CDR3nt: TGTGCCAGCACCTCGGGGGGGCAAGAGACCCAGTACTTC
CDR3aa: CASTSGGQETQYF

v_gene: TRBV5-6
d_gene: NA
abundance: NA
j_gene: TRBJ1-2
CDR3nt: TGTGCCAGCACGACTTTCACGGCTATGACTAACTATGGCTACACCTTC
CDR3aa: CASTTFTAMTNYGYTF

v_gene: TRBV30
d_gene: TRBD1
abundance: once
j_gene: TRBJ2-5
CDR3nt: TGTGCCTGGAGTTGGCAGGGGGAAGAGACCCAGTACTTC
CDR3aa: CAWSWQGEETQYF

v_gene: TRBV6-4
d_gene: TRBD2
abundance: NA
j_gene: TRBJ2-2
CDR3nt: TGTGCCAGCAGTTGCCGGAGGACTAGCGGGTGGACCGGGGAGCTGTTTTTT
CDR3aa: CASSCRRTSGWTGELFF

v_gene: TRBV5-1
d_gene: TRBD1
abundance: NA
j_gene: TRBJ2-7
CDR3nt: TGCGCCAGCAGCCACACCCGGGACAGGGCCTCCTACGAGCAGTACTTC
CDR3aa: CASSHTRDRASYEQYF

v_gene: TRBV7-8
d_gene: NA
abundance: NA
j_gene: TRBJ2-1
CDR3nt: TGTGCCAGCAGCTTAGGCGAAGGGGATAGCTCCTACAATGAGCAGTTCTTC
CDR3aa: CASSLGEGDSSYNEQFF

v_gene: TRBV15
d_gene: NA
abundance: NA
j_gene: TRBJ1-1
CDR3nt: TGTGCCACCCGATCGGGAAACAGGGACACTGAAGCTTTCTTT
CDR3aa: CATRSGNRDTEAFF

v_gene: TRBV5-1
d_gene: TRBD1
abundance: NA
j_gene: TRBJ1-1
CDR3nt: TGCGCCAGCAGCGTGGGACAGTTGAACACTGAAGCTTTCTTT
CDR3aa: CASSVGQLNTEAFF

v_gene: TRBV7-9
d_gene: TRBD1
abundance: NA
j_gene: TRBJ1-5
CDR3nt: TGTGCCAGCAGCTCGGCCAACAGGGGGCCCCAGCATTTT
CDR3aa: CASSSANRGPQHF

v_gene: TRBV27
d_gene: NA
abundance: once
j_gene: TRBJ1-1
CDR3nt: TGTGCCAGCAGCTATTCCGGGGGTACTGAAGCTTTCTTT
CDR3aa: CASSYSGGTEAFF